This T cell receptor (beta chain) appears in the sequencing data of a study of T cell responses to AZD1222 COVID-19 vaccine. Broader study findings: Among AZD1222 vaccinees, only 5 to 7 were seropositive at baseline.

The V gene lost 5 bases and the J gene lost 6 bases, with 17 bases spanning the gap. This CDR3 has 15 residues. Per germline, CDR1 SEHNR and CDR2 FQNEAQ (reference sequence). The method was immunoSEQ multiplex PCR; TCRdb's version includes in-frame clones alone and lacks a portion of them. The data contain 150,000 to 200,000 clones, roughly 93% of them singletons. This clone was counted only a few times. Antigen unknown. This sequence was found in an adult in good health. Material: peripheral blood, obtained on day 0 of AZD1222 vaccination. The chain employs TRBV7-9 and TRBJ2-1; a possible D gene is TRBD2 (6 bases). The CDR3 protein is CASSLPRRLGNEQFF. CDR3 coding DNA: TGTGCCAGCAGCCTTCCCCGACGACTAGGCAATGAGCAGTTCTTC.